This T cell receptor (beta chain) was retrieved from a study of blood T cell repertoires in COVID-19. Overall study context: T cells, B-cell-depleted T cells, or PBMCs supplied cDNA or gDNA.

Across 20 to 25 US areas, participants ranged in age from roughly 18 to 95 years. The table came from immunoSEQ multiplex PCR; TCRdb's copy has only in-frame clones and leaves some out. The repertoire holds roughly 300,000 clones, with 80% to 95% as singletons. This clonotype was sampled from a young woman who had recovered from COVID-19. The sequencing sample was made of PBMCs or T cells enriched from blood (not recorded which).

The DNA of the CDR3 is TGTGCCAGCAGCTCGAAGGGACTAGCTGAATACAATGAGCAGTTCTTC. It encodes CASSSKGLAEYNEQFF. The chain has TRBV7-3 and TRBJ2-1, with 9 bases lining up with TRBD2. Germline V gene data show CDR1 as SGHTA and CDR2 as FQGTGA. The CDR3 loop spans 16 amino acids. V trimming: 4 bases; J trimming: 4 bases; junction bases outside the gene matches: 8.